This TCR beta chain was captured by sequencing in a study of blood T cell repertoires in COVID-19. Study in general: Acute-phase and convalescent COVID-19 samples originated in the United States, Italy and Spain.

The repertoire was sequenced with immunoSEQ multiplex PCR; TCRdb's copy has only in-frame clones and lacks some. The data contain fewer than 200,000 clones, 70% to 90% of them singletons. Only a few counts were recorded for this clone. The CDR3 covers 13 residues. CDR1 is SNHLY, CDR2 FYNNEI, per germline. The V end lost 8 bases, the J end lost 4 bases, and 12 bases lay between the germline ends. Sequenced material: peripheral blood. The receptor was derived from a woman aged 50 to 60 with COVID-19, enrolled during active disease. The chain is built from TRBV2 and TRBJ2-1, with a tentative D call TRBD1 (6 bases). The CDR3 is CASHRDTYNEQFF. The CDR3 coding sequence is TGTGCCAGCCACCGGGACACTTACAATGAGCAGTTCTTC.